These 7 T cell receptor beta chains came from one sample sequenced in a study of identical twins. TCRdb passed the 5' RACE reads through MiXCR, listing each CDR3 protein once. The sample includes 1.5 million to 2 million distinct CDR3 sequences, under 35% of them seen just once. Material for sequencing was cord blood. The receptors stem from a newborn girl in good health.

CDR3 DNA sequence: TGTGCCAGCAGCTACGGGGGTCAAGGCGGCTACACCTTC. It translates to CASSYGGQGGYTF. V and J are TRBV7-9 and TRBJ1-2; D may be TRBD1 (5 bases). CDR3 length: 13 residues. From germline, CDR1 is SEHNR and CDR2 FQNEAQ (reference sequence). Trimming cost V 4 bases and J 8 bases, with 14 bases left between them.

About this clonotype: A junction boundary mismatches the germline segment, possibly from a read error. The chain carries TRBV4-1 and TRBJ2-4; tentatively, D is TRBD1 or TRBD2 (5 bases each). The germline V gene encodes CDR1 MGHRA and CDR2 YSYEKL. This CDR3 has 14 residues. The CDR3 reads CAGRSPGQGNIQYF. As DNA, the CDR3 is TGCGCCGGCAGGTCTCCGGGGCAGGGAAACATTCAGTACTTC.

Remarks on this clonotype: This may arise from a read error, as a much more abundant clone is one base away. V is TRBV4-2 and J is TRBJ2-7; D is ambiguous. Germline CDR1 reads LGHNA; CDR2 reads YNFKEQ. The CDR3 extends over 15 amino acids. Trimming removed 4 bases at V and 7 bases at J, with 20 bases between. The CDR3 nucleotides are TGTGCCAGCAGCCCTACTGCCGCCTCCTACAATGAGCAGTACTTC. Its protein is CASSPTAASYNEQYF.

This clonotype was picked up a small number of times. The chain recombines TRBV7-9 with TRBJ2-7; D ambiguous. This CDR3 spans 16 amino acids. Trimming removed 1 base at V and 2 bases at J, with 15 bases between. CDR1 is SEHNR and CDR2 is FQNEAQ in the germline V gene (reference sequence). The CDR3 here is CASSLDETFPAYEQYF. The CDR3 bases are TGTGCCAGCAGCTTAGATGAGACATTTCCCGCCTACGAGCAGTACTTC.

Concerning this clonotype itself: A read error is possible here, since a much larger clone lies one base away. The J gene is TRBJ2-7, the V gene TRBV29-1, with D unresolved. The CDR3 extends over 11 amino acids. CDR1 is SQVTM, CDR2 ANQGSEA, per germline. CDR3 sequence reads: CSVIYSYERYF. In nucleotides, the CDR3 is TGCAGCGTTATATACTCCTACGAGCGGTACTTC.

This chain uses TRBV5-1 with TRBJ1-5; D is undetermined. V lost 0 bases to trimming and J lost 4 bases, with 11 bases between them. The CDR3 runs to 15 residues. Germline V gives CDR1 SGHRS, CDR2 YFSETQ. CDR3: CASSLGAFPNQPQHF. DNA for the CDR3: TGCGCCAGCAGCTTGGGGGCTTTTCCTAATCAGCCCCAGCATTTT.

This chain joins TRBV7-6 and TRBJ2-6; weak D call: TRBD2 (5 bases). Trimming took off 5 bases at V and 0 bases at J, with 11 bases between the two ends. Germline CDR1 SGHVS, CDR2 FNYEAQ. The CDR3 is 16 residues long. The CDR3 protein is CASSLRGSSGANVLTF. The CDR3 DNA reads as TGTGCCAGCAGCCTACGAGGGTCCTCTGGGGCCAACGTCCTGACTTTC.